This T cell receptor (beta chain) stems from a study of cytomegalovirus exposure and HLA in healthy donors. Study-wide context: Per a later analysis, the 666 first-cohort and under 150 validation repertoires shared one platform.

The table came from immunoSEQ multiplex PCR; TCRdb's copy has only in-frame clones and leaves some out. The sample has roughly 70,000 clones, over 95% seen once. The donors were in the approximately 120-subject validation cohort, distinct from the approximately 670-subject first cohort. The germline V gene has CDR1 DFQATT and CDR2 SNEGSKA (reference sequence). V shed 8 bases and J shed 8 bases, with 12 bases lying between them. CDR3 length: 10 residues. Sequenced: PBMCs. The chain combines TRBV20-1 with TRBJ1-2; no clear D gene. The clonotype comes from a woman aged 18-29 years in good health and CMV-seropositive. The DNA for the CDR3 is TGCAGTACCGTGGAGGAAGGCTACACCTTC. Residues: CSTVEEGYTF.